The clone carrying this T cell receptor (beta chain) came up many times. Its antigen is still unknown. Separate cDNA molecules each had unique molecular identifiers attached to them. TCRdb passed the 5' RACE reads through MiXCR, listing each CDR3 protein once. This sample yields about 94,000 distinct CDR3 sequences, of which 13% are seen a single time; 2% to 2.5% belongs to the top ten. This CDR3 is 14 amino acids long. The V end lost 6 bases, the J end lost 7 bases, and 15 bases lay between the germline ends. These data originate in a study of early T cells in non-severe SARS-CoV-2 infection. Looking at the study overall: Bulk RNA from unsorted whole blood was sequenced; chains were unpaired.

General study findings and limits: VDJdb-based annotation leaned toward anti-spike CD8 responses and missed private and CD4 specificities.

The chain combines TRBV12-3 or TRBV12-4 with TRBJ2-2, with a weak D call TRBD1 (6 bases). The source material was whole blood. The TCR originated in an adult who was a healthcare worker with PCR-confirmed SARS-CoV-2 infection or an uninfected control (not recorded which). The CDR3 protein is CASSNRVFSGELFF. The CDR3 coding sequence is TGTGCCAGCAGCAACAGGGTTTTCAGCGGGGAGCTGTTTTTT.